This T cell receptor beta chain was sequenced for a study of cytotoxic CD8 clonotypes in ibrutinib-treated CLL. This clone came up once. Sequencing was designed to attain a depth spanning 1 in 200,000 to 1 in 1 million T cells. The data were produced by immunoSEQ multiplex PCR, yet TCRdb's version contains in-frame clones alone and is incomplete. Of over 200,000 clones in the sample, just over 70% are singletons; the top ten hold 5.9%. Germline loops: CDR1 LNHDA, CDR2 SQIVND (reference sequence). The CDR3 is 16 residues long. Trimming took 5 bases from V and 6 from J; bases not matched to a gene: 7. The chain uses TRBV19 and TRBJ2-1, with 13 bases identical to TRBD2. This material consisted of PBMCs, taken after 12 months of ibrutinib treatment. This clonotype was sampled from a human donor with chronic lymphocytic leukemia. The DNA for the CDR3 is TGTGCCAGTAGTTCCTCGACTAGCGGGGGGAGCAATGAGCAGTTCTTC. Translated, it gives CASSSSTSGGSNEQFF.